This TCR beta chain was captured by sequencing in a study of molecular identifiers for immune sequencing clone quantification. At least ten counts were recorded for this clonotype. Germline CDR1 ENHRY, CDR2 SYGVKD. The CDR3 totals 16 residues. With 6 bases removed from V and 6 bases from J, the gap between germline ends came to 23 bases. Each CDR3 protein is one row after TCRdb ran MiXCR on the PCR reads. The profile covers 300,000 to 350,000 distinct CDR3 sequences, with roughly a fifth appearing a single time and 0.81% taken by the ten largest. This sequence originates from a human donor in good health. Some libraries in this study had Jurkat cell RNA spiked in. The V and J genes are TRBV10-3 and TRBJ1-2; possibly TRBD1 for D (6 bases). The specimen was naive CD8+ T cells from blood, with Jurkat cell RNA spiked in. Subset reported: FACS-sorted CD8+CD4-CCR7+CD45RA+ naive T cells. In nucleotides, the CDR3 is TGTGCCATCAGAGTCCCACAGGGAGAGAGGGGGAATGGCTACACCTTC. This sequence encodes CAIRVPQGERGNGYTF.